The 27 T cell receptor beta chains in this list originate from one sample, sequenced in a study of T-cell reconstitution after alpha-beta-depleted transplantation in children. TCRbeta library construction was performed incorporating unique molecular identifiers. TCRdb reanalysed the PCR reads using MiXCR and keeps one entry per CDR3 protein. The sample holds 450,000 to 600,000 distinct CDR3 sequences, around a third seen once. The source was PBMCs from the stem cell graft donor, collected from the stem cell graft. These receptors all stem from a human donor who donated a stem cell graft to a child with aplastic anemia.

V is TRBV6-1 and J is TRBJ1-1; 8 bases agree with TRBD1. Germline loops: CDR1 MNHNS, CDR2 SASEGT. Trimming removed 5 bases from V and 5 bases from J; junction bases left unmatched: 4. This CDR3 comprises 13 residues. CDR3 sequence reads: CASSPRDRTEAFF. DNA of the CDR3: TGTGCCAGCAGTCCCCGGGACAGGACTGAAGCTTTCTTT.

There are a few counts of this clonotype. CDR3 residues: CASSYGTSNYGYTF. Here the CDR3 DNA reads TGTGCCAGCAGTTACGGGACATCGAACTATGGCTACACCTTC. The V gene is TRBV6-2 or TRBV6-3, the J gene TRBJ1-2; perhaps TRBD1 as D (6 bases). With 2 bases removed from V and 2 bases from J, the gap between germline ends came to 9 bases. Germline V lookup: CDR1 MNHEY, CDR2 SVGEGT. The length of the CDR3 is 14 residues.

This clonotype came up a few times. The rearrangement uses TRBV7-2 and TRBJ2-5, with TRBD2 matching over 8 bases. The J segment lost 5 bases and the V segment lost 8 bases, leaving 7 bases of the junction unmatched. CDR3 length: 13 residues. Per germline, CDR1 SGHTA and CDR2 FQGNSA. The CDR3 reads CASRGGLGETQYF. Written as DNA, the CDR3 is TGTGCCAGCCGCGGGGGGCTAGGGGAGACCCAGTACTTC.

The table lists this clonotype with a few counts. The chain has TRBV29-1 and TRBJ2-1; TRBD2 matches 10 bases. V shed 4 bases and J 5 bases; nucleotides not matched to a gene: 8. The CDR3 is made up of 15 amino acids. Per the germline V gene, CDR1 is SQVTM and CDR2 is ANQGSEA. CDR3 DNA: TGCAGCGTTGGGGGGCTAGCGGGAGTGAACAATGAGCAGTTCTTC. This translates into CSVGGLAGVNNEQFF.

The chain combines TRBV15 with TRBJ2-4; D uncertain. The CDR3 totals 17 residues. CDR1 LNHNV and CDR2 YYDKDF come from the germline V gene (reference sequence). V gave up 0 bases and J gave up 9 bases, with 21 bases separating them. The CDR3, as DNA: TGTGCCACCAGCAGAGACGGCTTTTTTAATAAGGGAAGCATTCAGTACTTC. It specifies CATSRDGFFNKGSIQYF.

This chain joins TRBV12-3 or TRBV12-4 and TRBJ2-3, with no clear D. V lost 10 bases and J lost 0, with 17 bases in between. This CDR3 has 15 amino acids. CDR3 sequence: CATSYYLYSTDTQYF. In DNA, the CDR3 is TGTGCCACCTCGTATTATCTCTATAGCACAGATACGCAGTATTTT.

V gene TRBV13 combines with J gene TRBJ1-1; 8 bases match TRBD1. V lost 5 bases and J lost 4; bases outside the gene matches: 6. Germline CDR1 is PRHDT and CDR2 is FYEKMQ (reference sequence). The CDR3 extends over 14 amino acids. CDR3 amino acids: CASSPRQGITEAFF. The DNA for the CDR3 is TGTGCCAGCAGCCCTAGACAGGGGATCACTGAAGCTTTCTTT.

This chain connects TRBV12-3 or TRBV12-4 to TRBJ1-1, with D perhaps TRBD1 (5 bases). This CDR3 spans 13 amino acids. V was clipped by 8 bases and J by 1 base, with 11 bases between them. This CDR3 is CASCRQTNTEAFF. CDR3 DNA: TGTGCCAGCTGCAGACAGACGAACACTGAAGCTTTCTTT.

The rearrangement links TRBV6-5 to TRBJ2-7; 9 bases are a match to TRBD2. The CDR3 covers 15 residues. With 0 bases clipped from V and 11 bases from J, the junction kept 11 bases outside the gene matches. CDR1 is MNHEY, CDR2 SVGAGI, per germline. The CDR3 spells CASSYSASGVPRKYF. CDR3 coding DNA: TGTGCCAGCAGTTACTCCGCTAGCGGGGTTCCTCGAAAGTACTTC.

The table lists this clonotype with a few counts. V gene TRBV15 combines with J gene TRBJ2-5; tentatively, D is TRBD1 (8 bases). V lost 0 bases and J lost 4, with 21 bases in between. This CDR3 contains 18 residues. Germline values: CDR1 LNHNV, CDR2 YYDKDF (reference sequence). The CDR3 DNA reads as TGTGCCACCAGCAGAGATCTCTTAAGTAACAGGGGGGGAGAGACCCAGTACTTC. This sequence encodes CATSRDLLSNRGGETQYF.

The chain uses TRBV12-3 or TRBV12-4 and TRBJ1-4; no clear D gene. The CDR3 covers 14 residues. V dropped 6 bases and J dropped 8 bases, with 16 bases sitting between them. The CDR3 spells CASRLTLVEEKLFF. The CDR3 coding sequence is TGTGCCAGCAGACTGACATTAGTGGAGGAAAAACTGTTTTTT.

The table lists this clonotype with a few counts. The rearrangement uses TRBV6-5 and TRBJ1-6; D unclear. Trimming shortened V by 2 bases and J by 7 bases, and 9 bases separated the two germline ends. Germline V lookup: CDR1 MNHEY, CDR2 SVGAGI. The CDR3 covers 14 residues. In nucleotides, the CDR3 is TGTGCCAGCAGTTACGTGCAGGCCAATTCACCCCTCCACTTT. This sequence encodes CASSYVQANSPLHF.

This clonotype has only a few counts. V and J are TRBV5-1 and TRBJ1-2; D is unclear. This CDR3 spans 14 amino acids. The germline V and J ends were trimmed by 0 bases and 7 bases, with 13 bases remaining between them. From germline, CDR1 is SGHRS and CDR2 YFSETQ. CDR3 protein: CASSLEEGSGGYTF. The CDR3 DNA reads TGCGCCAGCAGCTTGGAGGAGGGAAGCGGTGGCTACACCTTC.

This rearrangement joins TRBV29-1 to TRBJ2-7; D is undetermined. This CDR3 contains 11 residues. CDR1 is SQVTM and CDR2 is ANQGSEA in the germline V gene. The CDR3 loop reads CPSDGPYEQYV. The DNA of the CDR3 is TGCCCGTCGGACGGACCCTACGAGCAGTACGTC.

This clonotype was detected ten times or more. The chain is built from TRBV7-2 and TRBJ2-5, with D possibly being TRBD2 (6 bases). V shed 8 bases and J shed 2 bases, with 15 bases lying between them. Germline CDR1 reads SGHTA; CDR2 reads FQGNSA. The CDR3 spans 14 residues. The CDR3: CASSLGGGQETQYF. CDR3 bases: TGTGCCAGCTCCCTGGGAGGAGGGCAAGAGACCCAGTACTTC.

This clonotype was seen only a few times. The CDR3 bases are TGTGCCAGCAGCTTAGCGCAGGGGGGGTACTACGAGCAGTACGTC. Amino acids: CASSLAQGGYYEQYV. The chain carries TRBV7-8 and TRBJ2-7; TRBD1 or TRBD2 may be the D gene (7 bases each). The CDR3 loop spans 15 amino acids. Trimming removed 0 bases at V and 3 bases at J, with 12 bases between. CDR1 SGHVS and CDR2 FQNEAQ come from the germline V gene.

The rearrangement uses TRBV10-3 and TRBJ2-7; weak D call: TRBD2 (5 bases). V was pared by 4 bases and J by 4 bases, with 26 bases between. Germline CDR1 is ENHRY and CDR2 is SYGVKD. The CDR3 is 18 residues long. This CDR3 reads CAISGSRAGPSQSYEQYF. The CDR3 DNA reads as TGTGCCATCAGTGGGTCGAGGGCAGGCCCGAGCCAAAGTTACGAGCAGTACTTC.

This clonotype showed up just a few times. V is TRBV5-6 and J is TRBJ2-7, with D possibly being TRBD2 (5 bases). V was cut by 6 bases and J by 7 bases, with 11 bases left in between. The CDR3 length is 11 residues. Germline values: CDR1 SGHDT, CDR2 YYEEEE. Here the CDR3 DNA reads TGTGCCAGCACCGGAACGGGGGAGCAGTACTTC. It specifies CASTGTGEQYF.

There are a few counts of this clonotype. The chain links TRBV6-6 to TRBJ2-7; the match to TRBD2 covers 9 bases. The CDR3 has 13 amino acids. V shed 6 bases, J shed 6 bases, and the junction held 6 bases outside the gene matches. Germline CDR1 MNHNY, CDR2 SVGAGI (reference sequence). Here the CDR3 reads CASSDIAGVEQYV. The CDR3 coding sequence is TGTGCCAGCAGCGATATAGCGGGAGTCGAGCAGTACGTC.

The chain has TRBV6-2 or TRBV6-3 and TRBJ2-7, with 16 bases identical to TRBD2. The V gene's germline CDR1 is MNHEY and CDR2 SVGEGT. CDR3 length equals 20 residues. Trimming cost V 6 bases and J 2 bases; bases outside gene matches: 16. The CDR3 coding sequence is TGTGCCAGCAGCTCCTTGGGACTAGCGGGAGGGCCGCGTTCCCCCTACGAGCAGTACTTC. Its translation is CASSSLGLAGGPRSPYEQYF.

Only a few counts were recorded for this clonotype. The V gene is TRBV5-1, the J gene TRBJ2-7; 9 bases agree with TRBD1. CDR3 size: 14 residues. CDR1 is SGHRS, CDR2 YFSETQ, per germline. V was clipped by 0 bases and J by 6 bases; unmatched bases: 4. Here the CDR3 reads CASSLEGTGFEQYV. The CDR3 DNA reads TGCGCCAGCAGCTTGGAAGGGACAGGGTTCGAGCAGTACGTC.

The chain employs TRBV29-1 and TRBJ1-5; 8 bases are a match to TRBD1. CDR1 is SQVTM and CDR2 is ANQGSEA in the germline V gene. The CDR3 is 13 residues long. J gave up 9 bases and V 4 bases, and 8 bases lay outside the gene matches. DNA of the CDR3: TGCAGCGTTGGGGGACAGGTGGGTCGGCCCCAGCATTTT. As protein: CSVGGQVGRPQHF.

The sample holds a few counts of this clonotype. The chain uses TRBV12-3 or TRBV12-4 and TRBJ2-1; D not resolved. V was cut by 5 bases and J by 15 bases, with 20 bases left in between. The CDR3 runs to 13 residues. The CDR3 DNA is TGTGCCAGCAGTGGACGAGACTTAAGTTCGCGGTTCTTC. Its translation: CASSGRDLSSRFF.

This clonotype was detected a few times. The chain has TRBV20-1 and TRBJ2-1; possibly TRBD2 for D (5 bases). The CDR3 has 16 amino acids. With 0 bases removed from V and 8 bases from J, the gap between germline ends came to 20 bases. The V gene's germline CDR1 is DFQATT and CDR2 SNEGSKA (reference sequence). The CDR3 spells CSARDQLGGGGHEQFF. CDR3 in DNA: TGCAGTGCTAGAGACCAACTAGGAGGAGGAGGCCATGAGCAGTTCTTC.

In this sample, this clonotype turned up a few times. This rearrangement joins TRBV6-1 to TRBJ1-5, with TRBD1 matching 9 bases. Germline V gene sequence: CDR1 MNHNS, CDR2 SASEGT. V trimming: 4 bases; J trimming: 5 bases; junction bases outside the gene matches: 9. This CDR3 contains 16 residues. Here the CDR3 reads CASSGTQGALDQPQHF. For the CDR3, the DNA is TGTGCCAGCAGTGGCACACAGGGGGCCTTGGATCAGCCCCAGCATTTT.

This clonotype was recorded a few times. V is TRBV5-1 and J is TRBJ1-1; D possibly corresponds to TRBD1 (5 bases). CDR1 SGHRS and CDR2 YFSETQ come from the germline V gene. Trimming pared 4 bases from V and 0 bases from J, leaving 16 bases between. The CDR3 runs to 16 residues. CDR3 in amino acids: CASSLVGPKMNTEAFF. The CDR3 DNA is TGCGCCAGCAGCCTCGTGGGACCCAAAATGAACACTGAAGCTTTCTTT.

The chain has TRBV27 and TRBJ2-5; D is unresolved. V lost 2 bases to trimming and J lost 2 bases, with 12 bases between them. This CDR3 comprises 15 residues. Germline CDR1 reads MNHEY; CDR2 reads SMNVEV (reference sequence). CDR3 amino acids: CASSLLGNVQETQYF. CDR3 sequence (DNA): TGTGCCAGCAGTTTACTGGGGAACGTTCAAGAGACCCAGTACTTC.